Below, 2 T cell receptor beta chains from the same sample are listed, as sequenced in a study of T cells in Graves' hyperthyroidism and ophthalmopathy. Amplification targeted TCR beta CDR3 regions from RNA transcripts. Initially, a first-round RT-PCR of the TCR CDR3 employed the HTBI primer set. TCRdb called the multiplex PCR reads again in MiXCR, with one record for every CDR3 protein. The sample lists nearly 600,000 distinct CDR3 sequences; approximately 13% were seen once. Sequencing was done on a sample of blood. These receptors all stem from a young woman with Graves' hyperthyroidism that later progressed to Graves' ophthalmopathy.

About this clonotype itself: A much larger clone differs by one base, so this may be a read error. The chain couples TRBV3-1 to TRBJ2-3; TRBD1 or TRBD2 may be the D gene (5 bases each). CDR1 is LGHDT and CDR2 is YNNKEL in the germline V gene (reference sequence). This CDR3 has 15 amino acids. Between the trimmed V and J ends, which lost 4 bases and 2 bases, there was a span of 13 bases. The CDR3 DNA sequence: TGTGCCAGCAGCCGCACGGGGCTTCTCACAGATACGCAGTATTTT. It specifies CASSRTGLLTDTQYF.

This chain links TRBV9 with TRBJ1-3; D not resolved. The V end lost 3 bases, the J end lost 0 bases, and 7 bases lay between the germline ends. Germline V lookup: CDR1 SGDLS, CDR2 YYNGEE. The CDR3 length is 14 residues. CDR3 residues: CASSAQSSGNTIYF. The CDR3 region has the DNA TGTGCCAGCAGCGCCCAGAGCTCTGGAAACACCATATATTTT.